These T cell receptor beta chains were read from a single sample in a study of vaccination effects on CD4 cells after COVID-19. Sequencing used immunoSEQ multiplex PCR; TCRdb keeps in-frame clones, though not all of them. This table holds under 40,000 clones, roughly four fifths found once. These receptors' targets are unknown. The material was CD4+ T cells from PBMCs cultured with HCoV-NL63 spike peptides, obtained after COVID-19 vaccination. All receptors come from a human donor who received a COVID-19 vaccine. Some clones in this sample may be carry-over from other donors' samples. The CDR3 runs from the conserved cysteine through the conserved F or W. The order of the fields is V gene, clone size, J gene, D gene, CDR3 protein, CDR3 DNA. D genes are given only for firm matches. Rows may omit the clone size; those that give it use once, few, many or a size class.

TRBV12-3/TRBV12-4	once	TRBJ2-5	.	CASCRGNQETQYF	TGTGCCAGCTGTAGGGGTAACCAAGAGACCCAGTACTTC
TRBV3-1/TRBV3-2	.	TRBJ2-1	TRBD1	CASSQARDSHNEQFF	TGTGCCAGCAGCCAAGCCCGGGACAGCCACAATGAGCAGTTCTTC
TRBV10-3	.	TRBJ2-3	.	CAISEFGFGTDTQYF	TGTGCCATCAGTGAGTTCGGATTCGGCACAGATACGCAGTATTTT
TRBV15	.	TRBJ1-6	TRBD1	CATSRVAGTVDSPLHF	TGTGCCACCAGCAGAGTGGCGGGGACAGTTGATTCACCCCTCCACTTT
TRBV3-1/TRBV3-2	medium-sized	TRBJ1-1	.	CASSHDRRNTEAFF	TGTGCCAGCAGCCACGACAGGAGGAACACTGAAGCTTTCTTT
TRBV15	.	TRBJ2-3	.	CATKGAGPDTQYF	TGTGCCACCAAAGGGGCCGGGCCAGATACGCAGTATTTT
TRBV12-5	.	TRBJ2-5	.	CASGFLGGAGETQYF	TGTGCTAGTGGTTTTTTAGGGGGGGCCGGAGAGACCCAGTACTTC
TRBV28	.	TRBJ1-5	TRBD1	CASSSLTGVVQPQHF	TGTGCCAGCAGTTCACTCACAGGGGTTGTTCAGCCCCAGCATTTT
TRBV25-1	.	TRBJ1-1	TRBD1	CASAFAGGTEAFF	TGTGCCAGCGCGTTCGCAGGGGGGACTGAAGCTTTCTTT
TRBV4-1	.	TRBJ1-4	.	CASNRRPREKLFF	TGCGCCAGCAACAGGCGCCCGAGGGAAAAACTGTTTTTT